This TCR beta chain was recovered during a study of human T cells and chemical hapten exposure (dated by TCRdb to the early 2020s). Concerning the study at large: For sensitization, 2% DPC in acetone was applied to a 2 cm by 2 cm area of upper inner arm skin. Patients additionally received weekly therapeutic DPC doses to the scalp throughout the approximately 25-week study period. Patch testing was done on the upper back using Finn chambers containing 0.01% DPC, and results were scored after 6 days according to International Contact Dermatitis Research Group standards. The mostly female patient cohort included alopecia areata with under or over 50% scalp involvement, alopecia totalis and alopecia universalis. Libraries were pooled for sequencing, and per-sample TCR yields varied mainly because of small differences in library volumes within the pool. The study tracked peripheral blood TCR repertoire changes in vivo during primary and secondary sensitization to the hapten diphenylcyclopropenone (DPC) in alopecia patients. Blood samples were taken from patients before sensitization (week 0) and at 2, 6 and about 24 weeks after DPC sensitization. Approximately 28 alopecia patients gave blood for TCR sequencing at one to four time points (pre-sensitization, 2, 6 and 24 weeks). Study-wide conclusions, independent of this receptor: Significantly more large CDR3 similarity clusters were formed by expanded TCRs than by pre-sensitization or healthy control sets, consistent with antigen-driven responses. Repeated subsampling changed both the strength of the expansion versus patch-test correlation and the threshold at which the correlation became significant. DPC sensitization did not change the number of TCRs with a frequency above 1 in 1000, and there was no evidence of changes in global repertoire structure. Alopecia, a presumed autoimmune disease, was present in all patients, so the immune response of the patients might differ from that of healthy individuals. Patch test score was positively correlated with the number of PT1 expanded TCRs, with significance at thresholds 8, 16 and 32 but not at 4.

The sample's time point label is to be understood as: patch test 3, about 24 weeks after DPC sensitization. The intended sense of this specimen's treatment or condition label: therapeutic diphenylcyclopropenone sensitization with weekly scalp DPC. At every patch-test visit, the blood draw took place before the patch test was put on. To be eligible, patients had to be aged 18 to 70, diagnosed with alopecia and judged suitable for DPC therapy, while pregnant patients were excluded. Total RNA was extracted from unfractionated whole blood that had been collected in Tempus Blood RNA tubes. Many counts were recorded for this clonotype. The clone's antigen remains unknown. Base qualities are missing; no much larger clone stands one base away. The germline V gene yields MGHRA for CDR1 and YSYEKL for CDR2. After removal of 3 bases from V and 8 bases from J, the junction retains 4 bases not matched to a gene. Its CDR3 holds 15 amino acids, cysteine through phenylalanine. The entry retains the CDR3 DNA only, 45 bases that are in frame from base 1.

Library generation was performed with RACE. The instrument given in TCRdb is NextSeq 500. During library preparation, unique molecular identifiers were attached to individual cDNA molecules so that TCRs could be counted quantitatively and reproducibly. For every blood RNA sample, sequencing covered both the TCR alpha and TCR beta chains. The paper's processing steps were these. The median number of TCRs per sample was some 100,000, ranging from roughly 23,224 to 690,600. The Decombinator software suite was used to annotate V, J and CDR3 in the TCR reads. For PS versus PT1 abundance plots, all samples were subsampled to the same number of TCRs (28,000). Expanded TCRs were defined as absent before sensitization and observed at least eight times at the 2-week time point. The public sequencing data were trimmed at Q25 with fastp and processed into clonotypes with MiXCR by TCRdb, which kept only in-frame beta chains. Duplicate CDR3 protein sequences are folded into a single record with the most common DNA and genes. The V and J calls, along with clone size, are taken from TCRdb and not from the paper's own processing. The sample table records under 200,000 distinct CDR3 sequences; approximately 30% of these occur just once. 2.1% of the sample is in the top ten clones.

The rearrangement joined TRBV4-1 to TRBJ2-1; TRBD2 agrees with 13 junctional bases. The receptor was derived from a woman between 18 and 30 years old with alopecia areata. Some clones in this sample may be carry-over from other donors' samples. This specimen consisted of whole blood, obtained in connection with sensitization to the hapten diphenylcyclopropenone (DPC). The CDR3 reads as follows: CASSQTSGGRDEQFF. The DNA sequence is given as TGCGCCAGCAGCCAGACTAGCGGGGGGCGGGATGAGCAGTTCTTC.